This T cell receptor beta chain appears in the sequencing data of a study of T cells after yellow fever vaccination. Study-level results: Reappearance after the booster was seen for most primary-vaccination clones, at roughly 96% CD4 and 75% to 90% CD8.

TCRdb reanalysed the 5' RACE reads using MiXCR and keeps one entry per CDR3 protein. The sample records about 130,000 distinct CDR3 sequences, about 8.2% being singletons. With regard to this clonotype: Its matching antigen is unknown.

This sequence was found in a man between 18 and 35 years old who received the YFV17D yellow fever vaccine. The starting material was CD8+ T cells sorted from PBMCs, obtained on the day of the yellow fever booster vaccination.

The CDR3 sequence: CASSYSTQTEAFF. CDR3 coding DNA: TGTGCCAGCAGTTACTCGACACAAACTGAAGCTTTCTTT. The J gene is TRBJ1-1, the V gene TRBV6-5; D gene unclear. CDR3 size: 13 residues. Trimming cost V 0 bases and J 5 bases, with 7 bases left between them. The germline CDR1 and CDR2 sequences are MNHEY and SVGAGI.